Included here is one T cell receptor beta chain sequence, with context. The sample belongs to a study of T cell changes during pregnancy in multiple sclerosis. TCRdb's copy holds only in-frame clones and misses some; the assay was immunoSEQ multiplex PCR. The profile covers roughly 67,000 clones, with roughly nine tenths appearing a single time and over 1.3% taken by the ten largest. V lost 8 bases to trimming and J lost 0 bases; unmatched junction nucleotides: 7. The CDR3 loop spans 16 amino acids. CDR1 is SGHTA, CDR2 FQGTGA, per germline. Sequencing was performed on peripheral blood, taken in the second trimester of pregnancy. The receptor comes from a female donor with multiple sclerosis, enrolled in a pregnancy study. The genes are TRBV7-3 and TRBJ1-1, with 12 bases identical to TRBD1. The DNA of the CDR3 is TGTGCCAGCCGGGACAGGGGGCGAGGGATGAACACTGAAGCTTTCTTT. It yields the protein CASRDRGRGMNTEAFF.